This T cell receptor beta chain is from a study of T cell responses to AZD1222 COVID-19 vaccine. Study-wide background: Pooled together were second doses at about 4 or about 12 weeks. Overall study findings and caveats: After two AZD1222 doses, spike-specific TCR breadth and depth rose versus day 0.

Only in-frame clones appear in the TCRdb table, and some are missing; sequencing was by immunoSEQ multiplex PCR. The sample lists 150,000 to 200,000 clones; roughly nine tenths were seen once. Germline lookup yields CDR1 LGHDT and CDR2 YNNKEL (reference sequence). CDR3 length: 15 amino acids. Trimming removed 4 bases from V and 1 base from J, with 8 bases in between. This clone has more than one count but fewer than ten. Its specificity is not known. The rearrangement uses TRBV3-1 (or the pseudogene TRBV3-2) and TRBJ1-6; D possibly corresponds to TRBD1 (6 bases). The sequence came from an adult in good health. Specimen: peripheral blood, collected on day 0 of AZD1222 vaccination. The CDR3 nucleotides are TGTGCCAGCAGCCGAACAGGGTCCTATAATTCACCCCTCCACTTT. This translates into CASSRTGSYNSPLHF.